A selection of T cell receptor beta chains follows, all from one sample in a study of identical twins. Using its own MiXCR run on the 5' RACE reads, TCRdb lists one record per CDR3 protein. The profile covers 450,000 to 650,000 distinct CDR3 sequences, with roughly 15% appearing a single time and nearly 0.45% taken by the ten largest. This same sample was also part of a study on yellow fever vaccine responses in identical twins.

Sequenced material: CD4+ T cells sorted from blood. The receptors originated from a woman under 30 in good health. CDR3s include the opening cysteine and the closing phenylalanine or tryptophan. D genes are given only for firm matches. Size is stated for part of the rows, as once, few or many counts, or as a class when the clone is expanded.

j_gene,v_gene,abundance,d_gene,CDR3aa,CDR3nt
TRBJ2-5,TRBV29-1,-,-,CSVVRLGETQYF,TGCAGCGTCGTTAGACTGGGGGAGACCCAGTACTTC
TRBJ2-7,TRBV10-3,-,TRBD2,CATTTSGIIYEQYF,TGTGCCACTACGACTAGCGGGATAATCTACGAGCAGTACTTC
TRBJ2-2,TRBV10-3,-,-,CAISQGFRELFF,TGTGCCATCAGTCAGGGGTTCCGGGAGCTGTTTTTT
TRBJ1-4,TRBV20-1,few,-,CCARDNGGATANEKLFF,TGCTGTGCTAGAGATAACGGTGGGGCAACCGCTAATGAAAAACTGTTTTTT
TRBJ2-3,TRBV5-1,-,TRBD2,CASRIPGLAGTDTQYF,TGCGCCAGCAGAATACCAGGACTAGCGGGCACAGATACGCAGTATTTT
TRBJ2-3,TRBV5-5,few,-,CASSLNRSTDTQYF,TGTGCCAGCAGCTTGAACAGGAGCACAGATACGCAGTATTTT
TRBJ2-2,TRBV7-6,few,TRBD1,CASSLAWTGTSSGRTGELFF,TGTGCCAGCAGCTTAGCTTGGACAGGGACTTCATCCGGGCGCACCGGGGAGCTGTTTTTT
TRBJ2-1,TRBV5-1,-,-,CASSLDGQMGYNEQFF,TGCGCCAGCAGCTTGGACGGACAGATGGGGTACAATGAGCAGTTCTTC
TRBJ2-1,TRBV6-1,-,-,CASTAGISYNEQFF,TGTGCCAGCACCGCCGGGATTTCCTACAATGAGCAGTTCTTC
TRBJ2-7,TRBV5-1,many,-,CASRDVEAPYEQYF,TGCGCCAGCAGGGATGTTGAGGCGCCCTACGAGCAGTACTTC
TRBJ2-3,TRBV5-6,-,TRBD2,CASSLDGLVLTDTQYF,TGTGCCAGCAGCTTGGATGGACTAGTGCTGACAGATACGCAGTATTTT
TRBJ2-5,TRBV24-1,-,TRBD2,CATSVGRAAETQYF,TGTGCCACCAGTGTCGGGAGGGCCGCAGAGACCCAGTACTTC
TRBJ2-1,TRBV28,few,TRBD2,CASNNLAGVEQFF,TGTGCCAGCAACAACTTGGCGGGGGTTGAGCAGTTCTTC
TRBJ2-5,TRBV10-2,few,-,CASSEGAGKGQETQYF,TGCGCCAGCAGCGAGGGCGCGGGGAAGGGGCAAGAGACCCAGTACTTC
TRBJ2-7,TRBV19,-,TRBD1,CASTTGGGEQYF,TGTGCCAGTACGACAGGGGGCGGCGAGCAGTACTTC
TRBJ2-5,TRBV10-3,few,TRBD2,CAISGGLAGGQETQYF,TGTGCCATCAGTGGAGGGTTAGCGGGGGGACAAGAGACCCAGTACTTC
TRBJ2-1,TRBV12-3/TRBV12-4,many,TRBD2,CASSLLAGGRNEQFF,TGTGCCAGCAGTCTACTAGCGGGGGGGCGGAATGAGCAGTTCTTC
TRBJ2-1,TRBV3-1,few,TRBD2,CASSPLSGGSLNEQFF,TGTGCCAGCAGCCCCCTGAGTGGCGGGAGTTTGAATGAGCAGTTCTTC
TRBJ1-1,TRBV5-1,few,-,CASSLGVRDTEAFF,TGCGCCAGCAGCTTGGGGGTAAGAGACACTGAAGCTTTCTTT
TRBJ2-1,TRBV6-1,few,TRBD2,CASCGGQRFNEQFF,TGTGCCAGCTGCGGGGGGCAGCGTTTCAATGAGCAGTTCTTC
TRBJ2-1,TRBV20-1,-,TRBD2,CSAVGGLAGHYNEQFF,TGCAGTGCCGTGGGGGGGCTAGCGGGCCACTACAATGAGCAGTTCTTC
TRBJ2-5,TRBV5-1,-,-,CASSWGRETQYF,TGCGCCAGCAGCTGGGGGCGTGAGACCCAGTACTTC
TRBJ2-1,TRBV6-1,-,TRBD1,CASSGQGWNEQFF,TGTGCCAGCAGTGGACAGGGGTGGAATGAGCAGTTCTTC
TRBJ1-1,TRBV5-1,-,-,CASHPSPNTEAFF,TGCGCCAGCCACCCTTCGCCGAACACTGAAGCTTTCTTT
TRBJ2-5,TRBV4-1,-,TRBD1,CASSQAGQGQETQYF,TGCGCCAGCAGCCAAGCTGGACAGGGACAAGAGACCCAGTACTTC
TRBJ2-1,TRBV25-1,-,TRBD2,CASSEAGGFYNEQFF,TGTGCCAGCAGCGAAGCGGGGGGGTTCTACAATGAGCAGTTCTTC
TRBJ1-4,TRBV4-1,few,-,CASSQVGATNEKLFF,TGCGCCAGCAGCCAAGTCGGGGCAACTAATGAAAAACTGTTTTTT
TRBJ1-1,TRBV29-1,-,TRBD1,CSIYRGRLTEAFF,TGCAGCATATACAGGGGGCGATTGACTGAAGCTTTCTTT
TRBJ2-1,TRBV24-1,few,-,CATSGPTGMAYNEQFF,TGTGCCACCAGTGGCCCAACAGGGATGGCCTACAATGAGCAGTTCTTC
TRBJ2-5,TRBV7-9,-,-,CASSLRETDQETQYF,TGTGCCAGCAGCTTAAGGGAGACAGACCAAGAGACCCAGTACTTC
TRBJ2-1,TRBV29-1,few,-,CSGRENTYNEQFF,TGCAGCGGCAGGGAAAATACCTACAATGAGCAGTTCTTC
TRBJ2-3,TRBV28,-,-,CASSSRVPDTQYF,TGTGCCAGCAGTTCCAGGGTTCCAGATACGCAGTATTTT
TRBJ2-7,TRBV28,few,-,CASSFGSYYEQYF,TGTGCCAGCAGTTTCGGTAGCTACTACGAGCAGTACTTC
TRBJ2-3,TRBV20-1,few,TRBD2,CSARPASGGNTDTQYF,TGCAGTGCTAGACCCGCTAGCGGGGGGAACACAGATACGCAGTATTTT
TRBJ2-5,TRBV10-1,few,TRBD2,CASSAEFSSGMETQYF,TGCGCCAGCAGTGCGGAATTTAGTAGCGGGATGGAGACCCAGTACTTC
TRBJ2-4,TRBV23-1,few,TRBD1,CASTLDRQGRETKNIQYF,TGCGCCAGCACGTTGGACCGACAGGGAAGGGAGACCAAAAACATTCAGTACTTC
TRBJ2-7,TRBV5-1,many,-,CASSLVATSVPSEQYF,TGCGCCAGCAGCTTGGTAGCCACCTCTGTCCCAAGCGAGCAGTACTTC
TRBJ2-5,TRBV18,few,-,CASSPRSRVETQYF,TGTGCCAGCTCACCACGTTCCAGGGTAGAGACCCAGTACTTC
TRBJ2-6,TRBV28,many,TRBD1,CASSGTGEGFSGANVLTF,TGTGCCAGCAGTGGGACAGGGGAGGGATTCTCTGGGGCCAACGTCCTGACTTTC
TRBJ2-1,TRBV20-1,-,-,CSAPRGREQFF,TGCAGTGCACCCAGGGGTAGGGAGCAGTTCTTC
TRBJ1-1,TRBV5-1,few,TRBD1,CASSFTQGQGNTEAFF,TGCGCCAGCAGCTTTACCCAAGGACAGGGGAACACTGAAGCTTTCTTT
TRBJ1-1,TRBV5-1,few,-,CASSLAGALNTEAFF,TGCGCCAGCAGCTTGGCGGGTGCTTTGAACACTGAAGCTTTCTTT
TRBJ2-5,TRBV20-1,many,-,CSARDRRGWAQETQYF,TGCAGTGCTAGAGATCGGCGGGGATGGGCACAAGAGACCCAGTACTTC
TRBJ2-2,TRBV20-1,-,TRBD2,CSARGASGNTGELFF,TGCAGTGCTAGAGGGGCTAGCGGAAACACCGGGGAGCTGTTTTTT
TRBJ2-1,TRBV6-1,-,TRBD2,CASSEQGLALDEQFF,TGTGCCAGCAGTGAACAGGGACTAGCGTTGGATGAGCAGTTCTTC
TRBJ1-5,TRBV3-1,-,-,CASSRSGVNQPQHF,TGTGCCAGCAGCCGATCAGGGGTCAATCAGCCCCAGCATTTT
TRBJ2-5,TRBV4-2,few,TRBD1,CASSQGSGQTQETQYF,TGTGCCAGCAGCCAAGGGTCGGGACAGACCCAAGAGACCCAGTACTTC
TRBJ2-5,TRBV24-1,few,-,CATSDFEQIGLQETQYF,TGTGCCACCAGTGATTTTGAGCAGATCGGGCTCCAAGAGACCCAGTACTTC
TRBJ1-5,TRBV15,few,-,CATGGPNQPQHF,TGTGCCACGGGGGGCCCCAATCAGCCCCAGCATTTT
TRBJ2-7,TRBV20-1,-,-,CSAREEGTPSYEQYF,TGCAGTGCTAGAGAGGAGGGGACACCCTCCTACGAGCAGTACTTC
TRBJ2-3,TRBV18,few,-,CASSPVVTDTQYF,TGTGCCAGCTCACCGGTCGTCACAGATACGCAGTATTTT
TRBJ1-1,TRBV10-3,-,-,CAISEPKNTEAFF,TGTGCCATCAGTGAGCCCAAGAACACTGAAGCTTTCTTT
TRBJ2-5,TRBV28,-,TRBD2,CASSLAVAGGETQYF,TGTGCCAGCAGTTTAGCCGTAGCGGGGGGTGAGACCCAGTACTTC
TRBJ2-7,TRBV5-1,few,TRBD1,CASSLDGTGFYEQYF,TGCGCCAGCAGCTTGGACGGGACAGGGTTCTACGAGCAGTACTTC
TRBJ2-5,TRBV27,-,TRBD1,CASSLAGGWETQYF,TGTGCCAGCAGTTTAGCAGGGGGCTGGGAGACCCAGTACTTC
TRBJ1-2,TRBV10-2,few,-,CASSEPYYGYTF,TGCGCCAGCAGTGAGCCATACTATGGCTACACCTTC
TRBJ2-1,TRBV7-2,few,-,CASSFGGGDEQFF,TGTGCCAGCAGCTTCGGCGGGGGCGATGAGCAGTTCTTC
TRBJ2-5,TRBV20-1,-,-,CSAGTFEETQYF,TGCAGTGCAGGGACTTTCGAAGAGACCCAGTACTTC
TRBJ2-1,TRBV3-1,once,-,CASSQDLGSEQFF,TGTGCCAGCAGCCAAGATCTAGGTTCGGAGCAGTTCTTC